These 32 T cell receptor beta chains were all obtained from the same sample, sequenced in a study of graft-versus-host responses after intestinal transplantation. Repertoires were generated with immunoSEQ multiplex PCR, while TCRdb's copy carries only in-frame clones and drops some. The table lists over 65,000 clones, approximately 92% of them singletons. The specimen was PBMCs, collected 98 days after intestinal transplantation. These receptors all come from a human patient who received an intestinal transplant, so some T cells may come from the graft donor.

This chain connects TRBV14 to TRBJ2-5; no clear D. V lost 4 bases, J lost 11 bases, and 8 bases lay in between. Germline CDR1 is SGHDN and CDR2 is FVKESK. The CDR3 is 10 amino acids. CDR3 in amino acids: CASSPKEQYF. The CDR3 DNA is TGTGCCAGCAGCCCGAAGGAGCAGTACTTC.

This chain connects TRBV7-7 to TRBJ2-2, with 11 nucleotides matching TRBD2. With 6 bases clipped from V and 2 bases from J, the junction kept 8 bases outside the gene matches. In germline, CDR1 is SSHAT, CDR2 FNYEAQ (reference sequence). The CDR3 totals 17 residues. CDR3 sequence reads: CASSNVAGGTNTGELFF. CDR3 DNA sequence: TGTGCCAGCAGTAACGTAGCGGGGGGGACCAACACCGGGGAGCTGTTTTTT.

In nucleotides, the CDR3 is TGTGCCAGCAGCCCTTTCGACGAGTACTCCGATCCCTACGAGCAGTACTTC. As protein: CASSPFDEYSDPYEQYF. The gene calls are TRBV11-2 and TRBJ2-7; D not certain. The V gene's germline CDR1 is SGHAT and CDR2 FQNNGV. The CDR3 has 17 residues. Trimming removed 5 bases from V and 2 bases from J, with 22 bases in between.

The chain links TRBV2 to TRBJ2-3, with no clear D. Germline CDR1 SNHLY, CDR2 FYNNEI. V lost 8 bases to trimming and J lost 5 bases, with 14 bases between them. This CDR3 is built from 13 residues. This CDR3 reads CASPISRIDTQYF. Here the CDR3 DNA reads TGTGCCAGCCCGATTTCCCGGATAGATACGCAGTATTTT.

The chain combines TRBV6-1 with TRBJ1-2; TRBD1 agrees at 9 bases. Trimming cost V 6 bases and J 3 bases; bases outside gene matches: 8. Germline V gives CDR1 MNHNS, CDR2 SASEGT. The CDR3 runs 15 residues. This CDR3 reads CASRLGTGIDYGYTF. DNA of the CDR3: TGTGCCAGCAGGCTCGGGACAGGGATTGACTATGGCTACACCTTC.

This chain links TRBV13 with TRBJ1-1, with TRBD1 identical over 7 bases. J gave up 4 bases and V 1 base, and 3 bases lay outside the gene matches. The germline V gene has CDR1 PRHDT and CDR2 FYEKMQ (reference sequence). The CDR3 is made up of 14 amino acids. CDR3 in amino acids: CASSLAAGGTEAFF. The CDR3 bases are TGTGCCAGCAGCTTAGCTGCAGGGGGCACTGAAGCTTTCTTT. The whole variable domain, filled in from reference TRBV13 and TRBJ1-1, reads AAGVIQSPRHLIKEKRETATLKCYPIPRHDTVYWYQQGPGQDPQFLISFYEKMQSDKGSIPDRFSAQQFSDYHSELNMSSLELGDSALYFCASSLAAGGTEAFFGQGTRLTVV.

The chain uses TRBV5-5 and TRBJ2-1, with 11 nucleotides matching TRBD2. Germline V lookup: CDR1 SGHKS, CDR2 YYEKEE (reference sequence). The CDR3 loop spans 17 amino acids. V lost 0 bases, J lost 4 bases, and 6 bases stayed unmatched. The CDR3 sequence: CASSLGLLAGVYNEQFF. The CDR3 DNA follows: TGTGCCAGCAGCTTGGGGCTACTAGCGGGGGTTTACAATGAGCAGTTCTTC.

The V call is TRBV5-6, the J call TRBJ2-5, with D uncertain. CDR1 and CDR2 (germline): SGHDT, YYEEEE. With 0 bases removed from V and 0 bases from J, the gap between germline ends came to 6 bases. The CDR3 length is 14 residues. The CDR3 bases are TGTGCCAGCAGCTTGGTTGGGAACCAAGAGACCCAGTACTTC. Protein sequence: CASSLVGNQETQYF.

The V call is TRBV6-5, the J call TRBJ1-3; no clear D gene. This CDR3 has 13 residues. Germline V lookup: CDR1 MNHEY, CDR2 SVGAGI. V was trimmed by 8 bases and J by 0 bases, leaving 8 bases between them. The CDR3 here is CASSAASGNTIYF. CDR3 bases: TGTGCCAGCTCGGCGGCCTCTGGAAACACCATATATTTT.

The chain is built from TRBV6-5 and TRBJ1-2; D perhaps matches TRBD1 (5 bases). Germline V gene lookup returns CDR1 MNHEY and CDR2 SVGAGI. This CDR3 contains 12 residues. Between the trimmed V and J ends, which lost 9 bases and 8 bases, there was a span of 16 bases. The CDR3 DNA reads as TGTGCCAGTAGGGACCCTCGGCTAGGCTACACCTTC. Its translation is CASRDPRLGYTF.

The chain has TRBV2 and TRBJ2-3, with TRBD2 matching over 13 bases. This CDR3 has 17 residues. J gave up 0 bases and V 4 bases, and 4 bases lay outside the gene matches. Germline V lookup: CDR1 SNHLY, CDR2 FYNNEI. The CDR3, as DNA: TGTGCCAGCAGTGCGGGACTAGCGGGATCTAGCACAGATACGCAGTATTTT. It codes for CASSAGLAGSSTDTQYF.

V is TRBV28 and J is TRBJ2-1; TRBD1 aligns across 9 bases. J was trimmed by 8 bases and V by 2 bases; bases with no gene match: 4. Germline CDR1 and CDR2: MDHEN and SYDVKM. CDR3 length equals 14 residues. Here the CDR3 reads CASSLGTGIDEQFF. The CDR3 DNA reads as TGTGCCAGCAGTTTAGGGACAGGGATCGATGAGCAGTTCTTC.

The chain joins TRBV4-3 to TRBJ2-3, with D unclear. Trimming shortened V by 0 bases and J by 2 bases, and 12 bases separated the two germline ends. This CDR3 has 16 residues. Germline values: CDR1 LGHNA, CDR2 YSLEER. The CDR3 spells CASSQDRAGLTDTQYF. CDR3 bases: TGCGCCAGCAGCCAAGATCGGGCAGGCCTCACAGATACGCAGTATTTT.

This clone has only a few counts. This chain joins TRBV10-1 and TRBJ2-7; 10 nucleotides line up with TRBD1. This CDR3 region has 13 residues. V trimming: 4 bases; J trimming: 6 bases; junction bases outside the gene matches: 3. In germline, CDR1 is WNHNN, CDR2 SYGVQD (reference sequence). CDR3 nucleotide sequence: TGCGCCAGCAGTGGCGGACAGGGGGGCGAGCAGTACTTC. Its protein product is CASSGGQGGEQYF.

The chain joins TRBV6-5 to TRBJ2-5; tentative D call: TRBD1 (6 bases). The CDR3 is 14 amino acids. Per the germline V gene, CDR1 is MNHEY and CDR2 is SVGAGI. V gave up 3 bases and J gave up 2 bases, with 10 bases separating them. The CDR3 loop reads CASSYQGLQETQYF. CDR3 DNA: TGTGCCAGCAGTTATCAGGGGCTACAAGAGACCCAGTACTTC.

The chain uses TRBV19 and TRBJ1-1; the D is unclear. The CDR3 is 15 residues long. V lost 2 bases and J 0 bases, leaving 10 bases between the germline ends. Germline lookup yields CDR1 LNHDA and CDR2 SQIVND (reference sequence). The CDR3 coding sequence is TGTGCCAGTAGTATACCCGGACTGGTGAACACTGAAGCTTTCTTT. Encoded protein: CASSIPGLVNTEAFF.

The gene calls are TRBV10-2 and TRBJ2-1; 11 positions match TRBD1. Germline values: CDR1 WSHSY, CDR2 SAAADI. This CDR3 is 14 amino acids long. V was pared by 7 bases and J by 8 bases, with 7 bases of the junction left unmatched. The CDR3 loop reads CASKPGTGGDEQFF. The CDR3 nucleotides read TGCGCCAGCAAACCCGGGACAGGGGGGGATGAGCAGTTCTTC.

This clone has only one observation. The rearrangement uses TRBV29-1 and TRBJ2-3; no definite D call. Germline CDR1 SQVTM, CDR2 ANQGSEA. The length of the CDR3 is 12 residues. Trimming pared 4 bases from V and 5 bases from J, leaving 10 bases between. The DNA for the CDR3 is TGCAGCGTTGGGCCCCCGGGAGATACGCAGTATTTT. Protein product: CSVGPPGDTQYF.

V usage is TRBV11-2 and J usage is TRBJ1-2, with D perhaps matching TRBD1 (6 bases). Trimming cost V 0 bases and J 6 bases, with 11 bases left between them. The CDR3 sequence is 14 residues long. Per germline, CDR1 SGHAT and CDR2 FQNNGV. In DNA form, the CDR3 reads TGTGCCAGCAGCTTAGATGGGGGGCTGGATGGCTACACCTTC. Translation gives CASSLDGGLDGYTF.

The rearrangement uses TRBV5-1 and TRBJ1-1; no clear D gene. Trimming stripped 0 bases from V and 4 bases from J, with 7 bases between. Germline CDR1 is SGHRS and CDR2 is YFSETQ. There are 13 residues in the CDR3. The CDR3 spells CASSLDWSTEAFF. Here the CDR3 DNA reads TGCGCCAGCAGCTTGGACTGGAGCACTGAAGCTTTCTTT. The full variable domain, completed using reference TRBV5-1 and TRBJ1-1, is KAGVTQTPRYLIKTRGQQVTLSCSPISGHRSVSWYQQTPGQGLQFLFEYFSETQRNKGNFPGRFSGRQFSNSRSEMNVSTLELGDSALYLCASSLDWSTEAFFGQGTRLTVV.

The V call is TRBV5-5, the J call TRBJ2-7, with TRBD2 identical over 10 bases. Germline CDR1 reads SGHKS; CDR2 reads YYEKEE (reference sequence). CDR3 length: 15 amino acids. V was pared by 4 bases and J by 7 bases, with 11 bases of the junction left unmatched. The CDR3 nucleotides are TGTGCCAGCAGCGGCGAAGCGGGAGGGCCAGGGGAGCAGTACTTC. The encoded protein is CASSGEAGGPGEQYF.

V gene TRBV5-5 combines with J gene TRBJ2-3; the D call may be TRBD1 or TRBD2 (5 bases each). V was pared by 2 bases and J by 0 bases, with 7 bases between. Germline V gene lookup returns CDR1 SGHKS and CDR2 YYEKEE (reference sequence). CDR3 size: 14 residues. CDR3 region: CASSFGASTDTQYF. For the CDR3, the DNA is TGTGCCAGCAGCTTCGGGGCTAGCACAGATACGCAGTATTTT.

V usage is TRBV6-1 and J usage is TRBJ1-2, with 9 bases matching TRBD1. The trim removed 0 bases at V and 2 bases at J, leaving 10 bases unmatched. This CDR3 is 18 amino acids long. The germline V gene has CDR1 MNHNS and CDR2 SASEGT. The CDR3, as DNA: TGTGCCAGCAGTGAAGCTGTTACCCGTGGGACAGGGAACTATGGCTACACCTTC. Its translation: CASSEAVTRGTGNYGYTF.

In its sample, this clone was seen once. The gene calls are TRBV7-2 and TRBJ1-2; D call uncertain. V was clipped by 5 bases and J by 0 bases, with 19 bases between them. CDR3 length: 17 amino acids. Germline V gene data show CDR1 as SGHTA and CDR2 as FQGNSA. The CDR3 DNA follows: TGTGCCAGCAGCCACCTTTGGGCCGGGCTACCTAACTATGGCTACACCTTC. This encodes CASSHLWAGLPNYGYTF.

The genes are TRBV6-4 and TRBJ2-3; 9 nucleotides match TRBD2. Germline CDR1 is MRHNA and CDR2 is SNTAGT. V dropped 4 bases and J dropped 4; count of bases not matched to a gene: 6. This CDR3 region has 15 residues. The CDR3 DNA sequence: TGTGCCAGCAGTGGCAATAGCGGGAGTTCAGATACGCAGTATTTT. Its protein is CASSGNSGSSDTQYF.

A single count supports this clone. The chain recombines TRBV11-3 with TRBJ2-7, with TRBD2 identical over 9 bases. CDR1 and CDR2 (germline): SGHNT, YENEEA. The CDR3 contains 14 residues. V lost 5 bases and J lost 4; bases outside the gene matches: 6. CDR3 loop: CASSQAGGWYEQYF. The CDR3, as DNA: TGTGCCAGCAGCCAGGCGGGAGGGTGGTACGAGCAGTACTTC.

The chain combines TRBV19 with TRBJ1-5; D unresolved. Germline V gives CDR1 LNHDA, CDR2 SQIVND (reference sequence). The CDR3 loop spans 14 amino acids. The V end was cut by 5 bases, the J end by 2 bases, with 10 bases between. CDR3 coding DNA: TGTGCCAGTAGTGCCTCTGGGGGCAATCAGCCCCAGCATTTT. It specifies CASSASGGNQPQHF.

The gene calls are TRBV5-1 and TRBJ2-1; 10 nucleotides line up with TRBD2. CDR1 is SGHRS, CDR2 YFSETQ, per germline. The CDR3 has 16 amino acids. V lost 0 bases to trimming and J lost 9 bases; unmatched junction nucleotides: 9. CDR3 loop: CASSLGLAGERSEQFF. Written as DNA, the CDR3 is TGCGCCAGCAGCTTGGGTCTAGCGGGAGAACGGAGTGAGCAGTTCTTC.

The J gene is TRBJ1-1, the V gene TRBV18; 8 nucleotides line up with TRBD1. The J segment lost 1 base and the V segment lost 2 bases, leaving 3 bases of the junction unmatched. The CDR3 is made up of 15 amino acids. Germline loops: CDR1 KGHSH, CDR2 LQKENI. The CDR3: CASSPGTGGNTEAFF. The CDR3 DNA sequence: TGTGCCAGCTCACCAGGGACAGGAGGGAACACTGAAGCTTTCTTT.

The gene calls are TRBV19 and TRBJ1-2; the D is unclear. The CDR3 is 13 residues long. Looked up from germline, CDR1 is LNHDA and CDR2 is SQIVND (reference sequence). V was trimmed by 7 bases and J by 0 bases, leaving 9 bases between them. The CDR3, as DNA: TGTGCCAGTAAAAAAACACCTAACTATGGCTACACCTTC. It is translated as CASKKTPNYGYTF.

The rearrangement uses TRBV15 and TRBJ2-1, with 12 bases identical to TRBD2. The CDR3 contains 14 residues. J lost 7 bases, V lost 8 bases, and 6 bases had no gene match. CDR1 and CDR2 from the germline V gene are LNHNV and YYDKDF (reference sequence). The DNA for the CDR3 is TGTGCCACCTCGCTAGCGGGGGGGCCAAATGAGCAGTTCTTC. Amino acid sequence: CATSLAGGPNEQFF.

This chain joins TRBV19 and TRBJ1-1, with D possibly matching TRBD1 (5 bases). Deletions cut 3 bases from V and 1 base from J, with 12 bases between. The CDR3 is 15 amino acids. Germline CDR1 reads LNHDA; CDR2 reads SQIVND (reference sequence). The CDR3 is CASSIVTGRNTEAFF. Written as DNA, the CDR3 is TGTGCCAGTAGTATTGTAACAGGACGGAACACTGAAGCTTTCTTT.